These 25 T cell receptor beta chains originate from one sample sequenced in a study of T cell repertoires in cytomegalovirus infection. What these receptors recognize is not known. A single record per CDR3 protein comes from TCRdb applying MiXCR to the reads. This sample yields around 750,000 distinct CDR3 sequences, of which approximately 32% are seen a single time; 12% belongs to the top ten. Source: cultured CD8+ T cells from PBMCs, taken from culture after CMV antigen stimulation. The receptors were sampled from a human donor in good health (CMV status not recorded). Some clones in this sample may be carry-over from other donors' samples.

The V call is TRBV28, the J call TRBJ1-5; tentatively, D is TRBD1 (5 bases). CDR1 is MDHEN and CDR2 is SYDVKM in the germline V gene. This CDR3 has 16 residues. V lost 6 bases to trimming and J lost 3 bases, with 18 bases between them. Written as DNA, the CDR3 is TGTGCCAGCAGAAGACACGAGAGACAGTTCAATCAGCCCCAGCATTTT. It yields the protein CASRRHERQFNQPQHF.

V is TRBV25-1 and J is TRBJ1-6; D may be TRBD1 (6 bases). Germline V gene data show CDR1 as MGHDK and CDR2 as SYGVNS. Trimming stripped 5 bases from V and 10 bases from J, with 12 bases between. This CDR3 spans 13 amino acids. CDR3 DNA sequence: TGTGCCAGCAGTAGGGGGTTAGACTCACCCCTCCACTTT. Translated, it gives CASSRGLDSPLHF.

The CDR3 nucleotides read TGTGCCAGCAGCACCCGATACAATGAGCAGTTCTTC. This encodes CASSTRYNEQFF. The V call is TRBV9, the J call TRBJ2-1; D unresolved. CDR1 and CDR2 from the germline V gene are SGDLS and YYNGEE. The CDR3 has 12 residues. Between the trimmed V and J ends, which lost 4 bases and 4 bases, there was a span of 6 bases.

This chain uses TRBV7-2 with TRBJ2-1; D gene ambiguous. This CDR3 spans 14 amino acids. The germline V gene encodes CDR1 SGHTA and CDR2 FQGNSA. With 4 bases removed from V and 9 bases from J, the gap between germline ends came to 16 bases. DNA of the CDR3: TGTGCCAGCAGCTCCAGTCTCTTCATGGGTGAGCAGTTCTTC. It yields the protein CASSSSLFMGEQFF.

This chain links TRBV7-9 with TRBJ1-2; TRBD1 agrees at 7 bases. The CDR3 consists of 13 residues. V shed 7 bases, J shed 5 bases, and the junction held 7 bases outside the gene matches. Germline-derived CDR1 and CDR2 are SEHNR and FQNEAQ (reference sequence). Here the CDR3 reads CASNRDSTYGYTF. The CDR3 DNA reads TGTGCCAGCAATCGGGACAGTACTTATGGCTACACCTTC.

V is TRBV15 and J is TRBJ1-5; a weak D match, TRBD1 (5 bases). Germline V gene data show CDR1 as LNHNV and CDR2 as YYDKDF (reference sequence). CDR3 size: 14 residues. The ends were cut back, 9 bases at V and 3 bases at J, with 15 bases in the middle. The CDR3 spells CATSGLTDNQPQHF. Here the CDR3 DNA reads TGTGCCACTTCTGGTTTGACAGACAATCAGCCCCAGCATTTT.

This rearrangement joins TRBV7-9 to TRBJ2-5; D perhaps matches TRBD1 (7 bases). Trimming left V 5 bases short and J 0 bases short, with 16 bases between. In germline, CDR1 is SEHNR, CDR2 FQNEAQ (reference sequence). There are 16 residues in the CDR3. In DNA form, the CDR3 reads TGTGCCAGCAGCCCGGAGCAGGGGGGTTACCAAGAGACCCAGTACTTC. Translation gives CASSPEQGGYQETQYF.

The rearrangement joins TRBV25-1 to TRBJ2-7, with 10 nucleotides matching TRBD1. The CDR3 has 15 residues. Germline V gene lookup returns CDR1 MGHDK and CDR2 SYGVNS. The V segment lost 10 bases and the J segment 3 bases; nucleotides outside the gene matches: 12. The CDR3, as DNA: TGTGCCACCGACTTTTTGGGGGACAGGGGCTACGAGCAGTACGTC. This sequence encodes CATDFLGDRGYEQYV.

The chain joins TRBV2 to TRBJ2-5; TRBD1 agrees at 7 bases. Germline assignment: CDR1 SNHLY and CDR2 FYNNEI. With V trimmed by 7 bases and J by 4 bases, 6 bases remained unmatched. This CDR3 has 13 residues. CDR3 amino acids: CASTERGRETQYF. The CDR3 DNA reads as TGTGCCAGCACCGAAAGGGGGCGAGAGACCCAGTACTTC.

This clonotype was seen a few times. V gene TRBV6-1 combines with J gene TRBJ1-2, with D uncertain. Deletions cut 1 base from V and 4 bases from J, with 13 bases between. The CDR3 length is 15 residues. The germline CDR1 and CDR2 sequences are MNHNS and SASEGT. The CDR3 spells CASSEGRQVSYGYTF. In nucleotides, the CDR3 is TGTGCCAGCAGTGAAGGGAGACAAGTTAGCTATGGCTACACCTTC.

This chain connects TRBV29-1 to TRBJ2-5; 7 nucleotides align to TRBD1. Germline V CDR1 and CDR2: SQVTM, ANQGSEA. The CDR3 extends over 13 amino acids. With 7 bases clipped from V and 7 bases from J, the junction kept 12 bases outside the gene matches. The CDR3 DNA is TGCAGCGCTCCGTGGGCTCACAGGGGGACCCAGTACTTC. Residues: CSAPWAHRGTQYF.

The chain employs TRBV5-6 and TRBJ2-2, with D hard to call. The V gene lost 1 base and the J gene lost 3 bases, with 13 bases spanning the gap. The CDR3 is 16 residues long. Germline loops: CDR1 SGHDT, CDR2 YYEEEE. The CDR3 DNA reads TGTGCCAGCAGCTTGAACCCGGGCAATGACACCGGGGAGCTGTTTTTT. As protein: CASSLNPGNDTGELFF.

This clonotype has a handful of counts. The CDR3: CASSLGTPPGYTF. The CDR3 DNA reads as TGTGCCAGCAGCTTGGGGACACCTCCTGGCTACACCTTC. The J gene is TRBJ1-2, the V gene TRBV5-4, with D possibly being TRBD1 (5 bases). V dropped 0 bases and J dropped 7 bases, with 10 bases sitting between them. The CDR3 consists of 13 residues. Germline loops: CDR1 SGHNT, CDR2 YYREEE (reference sequence).

The table lists this clonotype with a few counts. For the CDR3, the DNA is TGTGCCAGCAGTTACGGGCCTATCACAGGCGTTGCATCTATCACAGATACGCAGTATTTT. Translated, it gives CASSYGPITGVASITDTQYF. This chain links TRBV6-5 with TRBJ2-3; D is possibly TRBD1 (5 bases). The CDR3 length is 20 residues. V was trimmed by 2 bases and J by 2 bases, leaving 26 bases between them. CDR1 is MNHEY, CDR2 SVGAGI, per germline.

This sequence joins TRBV6-2 or TRBV6-3 and TRBJ1-6; D is unresolved. V lost 4 bases and J lost 0, with 13 bases in between. Germline V gene data show CDR1 as MNHEY and CDR2 as SVGEGT. The CDR3 is 17 amino acids. In nucleotides, the CDR3 is TGTGCCAGCAGTTCCTTCGTGACCGGCTCCTATAATTCACCCCTCCACTTT. Encoded protein: CASSSFVTGSYNSPLHF.

This clonotype was seen a handful of times. This chain joins TRBV12-5 and TRBJ2-7; D unresolved. The CDR3 has 13 residues. The germline CDR1 and CDR2 sequences are LGHNT and FRNRAP. Trimming removed 1 base at V and 2 bases at J, with 6 bases between. The CDR3 DNA reads as TGTGCTAGTGGTTTGGGAGGTACCTACGAGCAGTACTTC. Translated, it gives CASGLGGTYEQYF.

The chain has TRBV7-9 and TRBJ2-1, with TRBD1 identical over 7 bases. The CDR3 is 15 residues long. The V gene's germline CDR1 is SEHNR and CDR2 FQNEAQ (reference sequence). V lost 5 bases and J lost 3; bases outside the gene matches: 7. The DNA for the CDR3 is TGTGCCAGCAGCATCCGGGACAGTAACTACAATGAGCAGTTCTTC. Translating it yields CASSIRDSNYNEQFF.

This clonotype showed up just a few times. This sequence joins TRBV29-1 and TRBJ1-1; D call uncertain. The CDR3 runs 12 residues. The germline CDR1 and CDR2 sequences are SQVTM and ANQGSEA. Trimming took off 7 bases at V and 4 bases at J, with 13 bases between the two ends. CDR3 loop: CSGTSSGTEAFF. CDR3 bases: TGCAGCGGAACCTCTTCAGGCACTGAAGCTTTCTTT.

Only a few counts were recorded for this clonotype. The chain joins TRBV6-1 to TRBJ2-3; no clear D. Germline V gives CDR1 MNHNS, CDR2 SASEGT. The CDR3 runs to 13 residues. With 7 bases removed from V and 0 bases from J, the gap between germline ends came to 8 bases. The CDR3 DNA reads TGTGCCAGCACCAGAATTAGCACAGATACGCAGTATTTT. Amino acids: CASTRISTDTQYF.

This clonotype was found many times. The J gene is TRBJ2-1, the V gene TRBV7-2; D unresolved. Between the trimmed V and J ends, which lost 3 bases and 10 bases, there was a span of 10 bases. The CDR3 contains 12 residues. Germline CDR1 and CDR2: SGHTA and FQGNSA. In nucleotides, the CDR3 is TGTGCCAGCAGCTTCCTAGTAAACGAGCAGTTCTTC. Its protein is CASSFLVNEQFF.

The J gene is TRBJ2-3, the V gene TRBV25-1; TRBD1 matches 8 bases. Germline CDR1 and CDR2: MGHDK and SYGVNS. With V trimmed by 5 bases and J by 4 bases, 11 bases remained unmatched. The CDR3 loop spans 16 amino acids. The CDR3 sequence is CASSPSRGRDSDTQYF. The CDR3 nucleotides are TGTGCCAGCAGTCCTTCCAGGGGGCGCGATTCAGATACGCAGTATTTT.

This clonotype was seen a handful of times. The genes are TRBV6-5 and TRBJ1-1; possible D gene TRBD1, 5 bases. This CDR3 has 15 residues. Germline-derived CDR1 and CDR2 are MNHEY and SVGAGI. V was clipped by 0 bases and J by 8 bases, with 16 bases between them. CDR3 protein: CASSYSMTAASEAFF. The CDR3 DNA follows: TGTGCCAGCAGTTACTCGATGACAGCGGCTAGCGAAGCTTTCTTT.

To note about this clonotype: Being one base from a much bigger clone, this may be a read error. The genes are TRBV7-2 and TRBJ2-7, with D maybe TRBD1 (5 bases). CDR1 is SGHTA and CDR2 is FQGNSA in the germline V gene. The CDR3 is 15 residues long. CDR3 sequence (DNA): TGTGCCAACAGCTTCGACAGTCTCCAAACGTACGAGCAGTACTTC. Protein sequence: CANSFDSLQTYEQYF. Based on the CDR3 plus reference TRBV7-2 and TRBJ2-7, the full variable domain is GAGVSQSPSNKVTEKGKDVELRCDPISGHTALYWYRQSLGQGLEFLIYFQGNSAPDKSGLPSDRFSAERTGGSVSTLTIQRTQQEDSAVYLCANSFDSLQTYEQYFGPGTRLTVT.

Comment on this clonotype: This clone may be a read error of a much larger clone one base away. The J gene is TRBJ1-5, the V gene TRBV7-6; D unresolved. The CDR3 runs to 12 residues. Germline assignment: CDR1 SGHVS and CDR2 FNYEAQ. The CDR3 DNA sequence: TGTGTCAGCACCAACCCCTATCAGCCCCAGCATTTT. Protein: CVSTNPYQPQHF.

The chain is built from TRBV28 and TRBJ2-4; maybe TRBD1 (5 bases). Germline lookup yields CDR1 MDHEN and CDR2 SYDVKM. Trimming removed 3 bases from V and 1 base from J, with 10 bases in between. The CDR3 consists of 15 residues. The CDR3, as DNA: TGTGCCAGCAGTTTGGGGCCAAACGCCAAAAACATTCAGTACTTC. Translated: CASSLGPNAKNIQYF.